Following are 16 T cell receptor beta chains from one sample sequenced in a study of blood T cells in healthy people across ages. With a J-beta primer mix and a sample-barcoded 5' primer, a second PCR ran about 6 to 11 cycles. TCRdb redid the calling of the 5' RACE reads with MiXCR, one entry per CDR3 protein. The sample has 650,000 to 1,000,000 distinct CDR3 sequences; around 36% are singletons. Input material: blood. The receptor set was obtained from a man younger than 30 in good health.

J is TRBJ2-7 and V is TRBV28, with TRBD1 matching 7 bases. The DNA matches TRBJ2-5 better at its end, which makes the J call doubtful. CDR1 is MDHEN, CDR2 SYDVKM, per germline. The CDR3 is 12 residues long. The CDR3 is CASSPQGETQYF. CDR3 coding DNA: TGTGCCAGCAGCCCACAGGGGGAGACCCAGTACTTC.

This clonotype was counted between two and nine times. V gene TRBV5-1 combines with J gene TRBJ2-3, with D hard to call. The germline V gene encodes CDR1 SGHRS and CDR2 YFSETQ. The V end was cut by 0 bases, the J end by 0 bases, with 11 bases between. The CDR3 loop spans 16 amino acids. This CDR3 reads CASSLAAPISTDTQYF. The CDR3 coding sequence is TGCGCCAGCAGCTTGGCGGCTCCTATTAGCACAGATACGCAGTATTTT.

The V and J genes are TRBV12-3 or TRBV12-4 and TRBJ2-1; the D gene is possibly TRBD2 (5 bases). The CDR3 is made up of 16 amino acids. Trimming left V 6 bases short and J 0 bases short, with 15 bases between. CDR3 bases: TGTGCCAGCAGCCCAAGCGGAAAGAGCTCCTACAATGAGCAGTTCTTC. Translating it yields CASSPSGKSSYNEQFF.

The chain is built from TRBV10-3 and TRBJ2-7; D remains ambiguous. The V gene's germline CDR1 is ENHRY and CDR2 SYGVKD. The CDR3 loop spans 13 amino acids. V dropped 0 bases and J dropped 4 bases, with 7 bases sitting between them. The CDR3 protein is CAISESSSYEQYF. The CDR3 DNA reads TGTGCCATCAGTGAGTCGAGTTCTTACGAGCAGTACTTC.

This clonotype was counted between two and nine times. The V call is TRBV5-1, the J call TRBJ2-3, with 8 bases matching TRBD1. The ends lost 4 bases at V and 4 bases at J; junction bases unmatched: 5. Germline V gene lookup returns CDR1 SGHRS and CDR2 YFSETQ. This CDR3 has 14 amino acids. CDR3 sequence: CASSNGQGSDTQYF. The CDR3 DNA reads TGCGCCAGCAGCAACGGACAGGGATCAGATACGCAGTATTTT.

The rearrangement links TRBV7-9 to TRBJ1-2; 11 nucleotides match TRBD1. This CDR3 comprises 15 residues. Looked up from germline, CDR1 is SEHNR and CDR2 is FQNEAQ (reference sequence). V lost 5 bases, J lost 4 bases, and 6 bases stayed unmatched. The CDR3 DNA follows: TGTGCCAGCAGCCCGGGACAGGGGGAAGCCTATGGCTACACCTTC. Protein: CASSPGQGEAYGYTF.

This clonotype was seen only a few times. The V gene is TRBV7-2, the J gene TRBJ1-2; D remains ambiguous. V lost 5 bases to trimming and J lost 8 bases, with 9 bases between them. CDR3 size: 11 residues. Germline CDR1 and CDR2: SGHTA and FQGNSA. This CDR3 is CASSRLGGYTF. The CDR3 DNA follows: TGTGCCAGCAGCCGATTGGGAGGCTACACCTTC. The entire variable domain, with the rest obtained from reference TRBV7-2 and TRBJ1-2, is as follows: GAGVSQSPSNKVTEKGKDVELRCDPISGHTALYWYRQSLGQGLEFLIYFQGNSAPDKSGLPSDRFSAERTGGSVSTLTIQRTQQEDSAVYLCASSRLGGYTFGSGTRLTVV.

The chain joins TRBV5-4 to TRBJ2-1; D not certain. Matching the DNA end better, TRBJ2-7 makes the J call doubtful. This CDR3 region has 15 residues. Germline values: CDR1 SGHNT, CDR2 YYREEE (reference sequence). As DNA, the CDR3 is TGTGCCAGCAGCGTTCAACAACTGTCCTACAATGAGCAGTACTTC. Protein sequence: CASSVQQLSYNEQYF.

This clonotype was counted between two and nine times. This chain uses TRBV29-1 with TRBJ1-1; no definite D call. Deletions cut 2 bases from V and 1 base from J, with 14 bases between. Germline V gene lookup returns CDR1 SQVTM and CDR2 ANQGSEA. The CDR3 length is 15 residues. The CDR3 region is CSVELRRLANTEAFF. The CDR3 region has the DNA TGCAGCGTTGAATTGCGCCGCCTGGCGAACACTGAAGCTTTCTTT.

The CDR3 region is CSAREVRGTGNQPQHF. DNA of the CDR3: TGCAGTGCTAGAGAAGTTCGGGGGACCGGCAATCAGCCCCAGCATTTT. The chain has TRBV20-1 and TRBJ1-5; D possibly corresponds to TRBD1 (5 bases). The V end was cut by 0 bases, the J end by 2 bases, with 14 bases between. Germline V gene sequence: CDR1 DFQATT, CDR2 SNEGSKA (reference sequence). The CDR3 loop spans 16 amino acids.

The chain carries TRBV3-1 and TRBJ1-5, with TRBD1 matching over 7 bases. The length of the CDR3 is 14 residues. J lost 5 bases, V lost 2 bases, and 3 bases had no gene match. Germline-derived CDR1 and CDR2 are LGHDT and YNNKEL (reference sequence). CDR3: CASSQQGGDQPQHF. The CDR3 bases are TGTGCCAGCAGCCAACAAGGGGGCGATCAGCCCCAGCATTTT.

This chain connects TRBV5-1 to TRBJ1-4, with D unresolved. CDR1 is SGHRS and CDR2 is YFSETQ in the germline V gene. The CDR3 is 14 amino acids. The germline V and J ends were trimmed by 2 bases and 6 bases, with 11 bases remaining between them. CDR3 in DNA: TGCGCCAGCAGCTTTCATTCCCCGGATGAAAAACTGTTTTTT. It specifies CASSFHSPDEKLFF. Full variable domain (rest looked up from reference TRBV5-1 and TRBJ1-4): KAGVTQTPRYLIKTRGQQVTLSCSPISGHRSVSWYQQTPGQGLQFLFEYFSETQRNKGNFPGRFSGRQFSNSRSEMNVSTLELGDSALYLCASSFHSPDEKLFFGSGTQLSVL.

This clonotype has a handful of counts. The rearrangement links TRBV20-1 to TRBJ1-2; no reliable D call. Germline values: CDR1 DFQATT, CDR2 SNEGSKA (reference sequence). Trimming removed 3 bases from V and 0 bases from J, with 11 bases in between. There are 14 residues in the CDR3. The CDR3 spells CSARDPGTNYGYTF. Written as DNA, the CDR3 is TGCAGTGCTAGGGACCCGGGAACTAACTATGGCTACACCTTC.

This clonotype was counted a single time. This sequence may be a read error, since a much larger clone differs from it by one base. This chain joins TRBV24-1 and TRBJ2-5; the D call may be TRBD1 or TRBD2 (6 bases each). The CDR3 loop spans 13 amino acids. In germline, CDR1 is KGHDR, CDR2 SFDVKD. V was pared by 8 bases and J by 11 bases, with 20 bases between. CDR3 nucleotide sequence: TGTGCCACCACCGGGGGCACAAACAATGAGCAGTACTTC. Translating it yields CATTGGTNNEQYF.

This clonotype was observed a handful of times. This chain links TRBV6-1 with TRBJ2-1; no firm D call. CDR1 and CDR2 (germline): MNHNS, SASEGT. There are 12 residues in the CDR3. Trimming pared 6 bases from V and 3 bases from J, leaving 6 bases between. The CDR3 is CASRIDYNEQFF. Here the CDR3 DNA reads TGTGCCAGCAGGATAGACTACAATGAGCAGTTCTTC.

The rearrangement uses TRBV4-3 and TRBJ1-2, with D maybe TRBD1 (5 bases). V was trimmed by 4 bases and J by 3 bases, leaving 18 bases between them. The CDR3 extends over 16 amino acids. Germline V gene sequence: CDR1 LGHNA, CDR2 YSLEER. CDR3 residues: CASSPREGALHYGYTF. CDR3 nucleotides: TGCGCCAGCAGCCCGAGGGAAGGGGCCCTACACTATGGCTACACCTTC.